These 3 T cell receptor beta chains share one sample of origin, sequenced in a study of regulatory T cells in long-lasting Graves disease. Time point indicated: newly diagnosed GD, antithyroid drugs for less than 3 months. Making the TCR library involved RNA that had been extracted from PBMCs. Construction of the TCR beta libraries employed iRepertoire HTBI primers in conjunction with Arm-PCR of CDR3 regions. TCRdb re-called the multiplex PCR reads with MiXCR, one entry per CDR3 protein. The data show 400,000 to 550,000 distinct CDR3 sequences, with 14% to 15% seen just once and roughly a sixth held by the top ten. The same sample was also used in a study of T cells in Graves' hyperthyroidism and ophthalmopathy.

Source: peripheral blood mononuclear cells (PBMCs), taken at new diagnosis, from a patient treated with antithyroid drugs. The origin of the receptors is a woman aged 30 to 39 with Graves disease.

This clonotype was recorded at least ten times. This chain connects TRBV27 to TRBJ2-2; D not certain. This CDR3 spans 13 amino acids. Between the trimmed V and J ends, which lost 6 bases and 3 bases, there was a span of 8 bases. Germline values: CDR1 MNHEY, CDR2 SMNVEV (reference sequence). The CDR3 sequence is CASRSADTGELFF. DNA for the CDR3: TGTGCCAGCAGGAGTGCCGACACCGGGGAGCTGTTTTTT.

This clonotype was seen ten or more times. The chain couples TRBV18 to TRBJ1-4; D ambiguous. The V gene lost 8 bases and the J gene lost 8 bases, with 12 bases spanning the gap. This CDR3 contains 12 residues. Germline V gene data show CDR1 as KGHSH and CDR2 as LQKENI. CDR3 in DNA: TGTGCCAGCGACGAGGACGGCGAAAAACTGTTTTTT. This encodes CASDEDGEKLFF.

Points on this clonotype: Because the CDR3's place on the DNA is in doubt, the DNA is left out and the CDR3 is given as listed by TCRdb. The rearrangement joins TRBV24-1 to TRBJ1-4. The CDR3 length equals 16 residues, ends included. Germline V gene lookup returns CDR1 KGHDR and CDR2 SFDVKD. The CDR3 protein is CATSVVSLQLMKNCFF.